Sequencing of this T cell receptor beta chain was carried out in a study of blood T cells in healthy people across ages. In this sample, this clonotype turned up a few times. The use of a sample-barcoded 5' primer and a J-beta primer mix characterized a second PCR of 7 to 11 cycles. TCRdb re-called the 5' RACE reads through MiXCR, storing one row per CDR3 protein. The table has about 1.5 million distinct CDR3 sequences, around 40% seen once; the top ten hold 4%. The clonotype originates from a woman between 18 and 29 years old in good health. Input material: blood.

The CDR3 loop is CSGGGDTYGYTF. CDR3 in DNA: TGCAGCGGTGGGGGAGATACCTATGGCTACACCTTC. The V and J genes are TRBV29-1 and TRBJ1-2; tentative D call: TRBD1 (5 bases). V dropped 7 bases and J dropped 4 bases, with 13 bases sitting between them. The germline CDR1 and CDR2 sequences are SQVTM and ANQGSEA. This CDR3 comprises 12 residues. Together with reference TRBV29-1 and TRBJ1-2, the CDR3 gives the full variable domain: SAVISQKPSRDICQRGTSLTIQCQVDSQVTMMFWYRQQPGQSLTLIATANQGSEATYESGFVIDKFPISRPNLTFSTLTVSNMSPEDSSIYLCSGGGDTYGYTFGSGTRLTVV.